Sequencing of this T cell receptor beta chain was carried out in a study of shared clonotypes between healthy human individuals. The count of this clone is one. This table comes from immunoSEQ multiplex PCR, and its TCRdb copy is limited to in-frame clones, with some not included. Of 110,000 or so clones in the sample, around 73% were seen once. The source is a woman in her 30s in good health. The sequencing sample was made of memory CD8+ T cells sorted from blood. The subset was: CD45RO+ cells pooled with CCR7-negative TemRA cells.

The CDR3 protein is CASSFGYYSGNTIYF. CDR3 sequence (DNA): TGTGCCAGCAGCTTTGGGTACTACTCTGGAAACACCATATATTTT. J is TRBJ1-3 and V is TRBV7-2; D call uncertain. V was shortened by 3 bases and J by 0 bases, with 9 bases between the two germline ends. This CDR3 has 15 residues. Germline CDR1 reads SGHTA; CDR2 reads FQGNSA.